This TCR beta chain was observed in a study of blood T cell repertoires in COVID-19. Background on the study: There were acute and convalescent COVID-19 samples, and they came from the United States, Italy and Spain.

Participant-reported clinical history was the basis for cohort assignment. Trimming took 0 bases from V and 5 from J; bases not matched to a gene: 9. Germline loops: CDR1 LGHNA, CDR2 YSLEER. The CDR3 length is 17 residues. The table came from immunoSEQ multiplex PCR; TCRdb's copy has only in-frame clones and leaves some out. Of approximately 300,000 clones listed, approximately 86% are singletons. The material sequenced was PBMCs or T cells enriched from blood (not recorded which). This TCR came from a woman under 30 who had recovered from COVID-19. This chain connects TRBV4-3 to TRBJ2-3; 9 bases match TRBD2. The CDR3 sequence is CASSQDAWRGGIDTQYF. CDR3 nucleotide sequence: TGCGCCAGCAGCCAAGACGCATGGCGGGGGGGCATAGATACGCAGTATTTT.